This is a list of T cell receptor beta chains from one sample in a study of shared clonotypes between healthy human individuals. Here immunoSEQ multiplex PCR was the method, and the copy in TCRdb shows in-frame clones only, minus some. The table shows about 360,000 clones, with roughly 70% occurring only once. Sequenced material: memory CD4+ T cells sorted from blood. The receptors were gathered from a man under 40 in good health. Both conserved end residues are part of each CDR3. A D gene is named only where the DNA matches it firmly. Part of the rows lack a size; the others show once, few, many or a class for expanded clones.

V	J	D	size	DNA	CDR3
TRBV9	TRBJ2-2	TRBD2	once	TGTGCCAGCAGCCTCGGACTAGCGGGTACTAACACCGGGGAGCTGTTTTTT	CASSLGLAGTNTGELFF
TRBV11-3	TRBJ2-3	-	-	TGTGCCAGCAGCCTAGACGGGTCTGAGCAGGACACGCAGTATTTT	CASSLDGSEQDTQYF
TRBV5-6	TRBJ2-6	TRBD1	-	TGTGCCACATTGACAGGGGTAGGGGCCAACGTCCTGACTTTC	CATLTGVGANVLTF
TRBV30	TRBJ2-3	TRBD2	once	TGTGCCTGGAGTGTAGGGACTAAGGCCGACACAGATACGCAGTATTTT	CAWSVGTKADTDTQYF
TRBV6-5	TRBJ1-2	-	-	TGTGCCAGCAGTCAATCGGGTCCGGGGGGCTACACCTTC	CASSQSGPGGYTF
TRBV11-2	TRBJ1-2	-	-	TGTGCCAGCAGCTTAGGGGGTTCTAACTATGGCTACACCTTC	CASSLGGSNYGYTF
TRBV30	TRBJ1-2	-	many	TGTGCCTGGTCTCCTGGGGACTATGGCTACACCTTC	CAWSPGDYGYTF
TRBV11-2	TRBJ2-7	-	once	TGTGCCAGCAGTATAGGAGCCTACGAGCAGTACTTC	CASSIGAYEQYF
TRBV7-3	TRBJ2-7	-	few	TGTGCCAGCAGCATAACTGGCGGAGTGAGCGAGCAGTACTTC	CASSITGGVSEQYF
TRBV12-2	TRBJ2-3	-	-	TGTGCAAGTCGCTCGAACAGGGCTAGCACAGATACGCAGTATTTT	CASRSNRASTDTQYF
TRBV6-1	TRBJ2-1	TRBD1	few	TGTGCCAGCAGTGAAACAGGGGTCCATGAGCAGTTCTTC	CASSETGVHEQFF
TRBV18	TRBJ2-7	TRBD1	-	TGTGCCAGCTCACCAATGAGACAGGGTCCCGCCGAGCAGTACTTC	CASSPMRQGPAEQYF
TRBV29-1	TRBJ2-1	-	-	TGCAGCGTTGGTCTTAGACAGAAATCCTACAATGAGCAGTTCTTC	CSVGLRQKSYNEQFF
TRBV5-1	TRBJ2-7	-	once	TGCGCCAGCAGCTTGGGGTACGGGAGCTCCTACGAGCAGTACTTC	CASSLGYGSSYEQYF
TRBV27	TRBJ2-1	-	few	TGTGCCAGCAGTTTGGGCGGGATCCGGGACAATGAGCAGTTCTTC	CASSLGGIRDNEQFF
TRBV18	TRBJ2-1	TRBD1	-	TGTGCCAGCTCAAATCGGCAGGGGGCTATCAATGAGCAGTTCTTC	CASSNRQGAINEQFF
TRBV11-3	TRBJ2-3	-	once	TGTGCCAGCAGTCCCAATGGAGGAGATACGCAGTATTTT	CASSPNGGDTQYF
TRBV5-1	TRBJ2-7	-	-	TGCGCCAGCAGCTTGGAATCAGGGAATCGGTACGAGCAGTACTTC	CASSLESGNRYEQYF
TRBV11-2	TRBJ2-7	TRBD2	-	TGTGCCAGCAGCGACCCAGCGGGGGCAAACGAGCAGTACTTC	CASSDPAGANEQYF
TRBV7-8	TRBJ2-7	TRBD1	few	TGTGCCAGCAGCTTCGGGACAGGGCAGTACTTC	CASSFGTGQYF
TRBV18	TRBJ2-2	-	-	TGTGCCAGCTCACTTACCCCCTTGACGGACACCGGGGAGCTGTTTTTT	CASSLTPLTDTGELFF
TRBV28	TRBJ2-5	TRBD1	-	TGTGCCAGCAGCCCGCCGGGACAGTTACGGGCCCAGTACTTC	CASSPPGQLRAQYF
TRBV7-9	TRBJ2-3	-	-	TGTGCCAGCAGCCGCCCCCCTTCGCCCCCCACAGATACGCAGTATTTT	CASSRPPSPPTDTQYF
TRBV27	TRBJ2-7	TRBD2	-	TGTGCCAGCAGTCCTCTAGCGGGAGCATCATACGAGCAGTACTTC	CASSPLAGASYEQYF
TRBV2	TRBJ2-2	TRBD1	-	TGTGCCAGCAGTGTTTCCGGGACAGGTCAATTCACCGGGGAGCTGTTTTTT	CASSVSGTGQFTGELFF
TRBV5-1	TRBJ2-3	-	-	TGCGCCAGTTGGACCGGAGACGGTCACATCCCCGATACGCAGTATTTT	CASWTGDGHIPDTQYF
TRBV9	TRBJ2-2	TRBD2	-	TGTGCCAGCAGCGTAGGGATCGGTAGCGGGAGTACCGGGGAGCTGTTTTTT	CASSVGIGSGSTGELFF
TRBV29-1	TRBJ2-5	TRBD2	-	TGCAGCGTTGGGGTTGCGGGAGGCGGGGAGACCCAGTACTTC	CSVGVAGGGETQYF
TRBV25-1	TRBJ2-2	-	once	TGTGCCAGCAGTGAATCCCCAGGGTGGGGCACCGGGGAGCTGTTTTTT	CASSESPGWGTGELFF
TRBV25-1	TRBJ2-1	-	-	TGTGCCAGCAGCCCTAACTGGGAGCAGTTCTTC	CASSPNWEQFF
TRBV5-4	TRBJ2-7	-	-	TGTGCCAGCAGCTCGGTATCCGAGCAGTACTTC	CASSSVSEQYF
TRBV5-5	TRBJ2-7	TRBD1	-	TGTGCCAGCAGCCGGGACAGGGATGACGAGCAGTACTTC	CASSRDRDDEQYF
TRBV6-1	TRBJ2-2	TRBD1	once	TGTGCCAGCAAGGGACAGGGGCACACCGGGGAGCTGTTTTTT	CASKGQGHTGELFF
TRBV18	TRBJ2-1	-	-	TGTGCCAGCTCGTCTGGGGAGCAAAACTACAATGAGCAGTTCTTC	CASSSGEQNYNEQFF
TRBV5-1	TRBJ1-1	TRBD1	few	TGCGCCAGCAGCTTGACGGCAGGGGGTAGTGGTGAAGCTTTCTTT	CASSLTAGGSGEAFF
TRBV10-2	TRBJ2-7	-	few	TGCGCCAGCAGTGAGTCGAAAGGGCACGGGCAGTACTTC	CASSESKGHGQYF
TRBV30	TRBJ1-6	-	-	TGTGCCTGGAGTGCAGGCTCCGGGGAAGGTTCACCCCTCCACTTT	CAWSAGSGEGSPLHF
TRBV28	TRBJ2-7	-	-	TGTGCCAGCAGTCCCGGAACTAGCACCTACGAGCAGTACTTC	CASSPGTSTYEQYF